A selection of T cell receptor beta chains follows, all from one sample in a study of neurological immune-mediated disorders. MiXCR was run by TCRdb on the 5' RACE reads, yielding one entry per CDR3 protein. In the table there are roughly 39,000 distinct CDR3 sequences, 7.2% of which are singletons. Sequenced sample: CD4+ T cells from blood. Source of these receptors: a man in his fifties or sixties in good health. CDR3s include the opening cysteine and the closing phenylalanine or tryptophan. Each record gives: J gene, clone size, V gene, D gene, CDR3 DNA, CDR3 protein. D genes are given only for firm matches. Rows may omit the clone size; those that give it use once, few, many or a size class.

J gene: TRBJ1-6; clone size: few; V gene: TRBV5-1; D gene: TRBD1; CDR3 DNA: TGCGCCAGCAGCCCGGGAGGGACAGGGACCAATTCACCCCTCCACTTT; CDR3 protein: CASSPGGTGTNSPLHF
J gene: TRBJ2-1; clone size: many; V gene: TRBV7-9; D gene: TRBD2; CDR3 DNA: TGTGCCAGCAGCTTAGCGGGGACTAGCGGGATTTACAATGAGCAGTTCTTC; CDR3 protein: CASSLAGTSGIYNEQFF
J gene: TRBJ1-1; clone size: many; V gene: TRBV5-1; D gene: NA; CDR3 DNA: TGCGCCAGCAGTTCGACGTTCACTGAAGCTTTCTTT; CDR3 protein: CASSSTFTEAFF
J gene: TRBJ1-6; clone size: many; V gene: TRBV20-1; D gene: NA; CDR3 DNA: TGCAGTGCTAGAGCCGTTGGGTCACCCCTCCACTTT; CDR3 protein: CSARAVGSPLHF
J gene: TRBJ2-7; clone size: many; V gene: TRBV7-9; D gene: NA; CDR3 DNA: TGTGCCAGCAGCTCCACGGGCTACGAGCAGTACTTC; CDR3 protein: CASSSTGYEQYF
J gene: TRBJ2-7; clone size: many; V gene: TRBV5-5; D gene: NA; CDR3 DNA: TGTGCCAGCAGCTTCTTTCCAAACGACGAGCAGTACTTC; CDR3 protein: CASSFFPNDEQYF
J gene: TRBJ1-5; clone size: many; V gene: TRBV30; D gene: NA; CDR3 DNA: TGTGCCTGGAGTGTAGGCACAAACAATCAGCCCCAGCATTTT; CDR3 protein: CAWSVGTNNQPQHF
J gene: TRBJ2-7; clone size: many; V gene: TRBV20-1; D gene: NA; CDR3 DNA: TGCAGTGCCCCCCAGACCTCCTACGAGCAGTACTTC; CDR3 protein: CSAPQTSYEQYF
J gene: TRBJ1-5; clone size: many; V gene: TRBV2; D gene: NA; CDR3 DNA: TGTGCCAGCAACTTAGGGGGGACTAGCAATCAGCCCCAGCATTTT; CDR3 protein: CASNLGGTSNQPQHF
J gene: TRBJ2-7; clone size: many; V gene: TRBV7-7; D gene: NA; CDR3 DNA: TGTGCCAGCAGCTTAGAAATGGGGAGCTACGAGCAGTACTTC; CDR3 protein: CASSLEMGSYEQYF
J gene: TRBJ2-2; clone size: many; V gene: TRBV7-3; D gene: NA; CDR3 DNA: TGTGCCAGCTCGAAGGTCCCCGGGGAGCTGTTTTTT; CDR3 protein: CASSKVPGELFF
J gene: TRBJ2-2; clone size: many; V gene: TRBV5-6; D gene: NA; CDR3 DNA: TGTGCCAGCAGCTCATCAATTCAGCGCACCGGGGAGCTGTTTTTT; CDR3 protein: CASSSSIQRTGELFF
J gene: TRBJ2-7; clone size: many; V gene: TRBV20-1; D gene: NA; CDR3 DNA: TGCAGTGCTAGTGTCCGCAGCATAGGCTACGAGCAGTACTTC; CDR3 protein: CSASVRSIGYEQYF
J gene: TRBJ2-7; clone size: many; V gene: TRBV28; D gene: NA; CDR3 DNA: TGTGCCAGCAGTCCGACTGGGGAGCAGTACTTC; CDR3 protein: CASSPTGEQYF
J gene: TRBJ2-7; clone size: NA; V gene: TRBV28; D gene: TRBD1; CDR3 DNA: TGTGCCAGCAATACTCAGGGGGCAGGAACCTACCAGTACTTC; CDR3 protein: CASNTQGAGTYQYF
J gene: TRBJ2-5; clone size: many; V gene: TRBV7-6; D gene: NA; CDR3 DNA: TGTGCCAGCAGCTCCAGACGGACCCAGTACTTC; CDR3 protein: CASSSRRTQYF
J gene: TRBJ1-2; clone size: few; V gene: TRBV3-1; D gene: NA; CDR3 DNA: TGTGCCAGCAGCTCACGGGGGACCGACTACTATGGCTACACCTTC; CDR3 protein: CASSSRGTDYYGYTF
J gene: TRBJ1-5; clone size: many; V gene: TRBV27; D gene: TRBD1; CDR3 DNA: TGTGCCAGCAGCCCCCGGGACAGGCCAAGCAATCAGCCCCAGCATTTT; CDR3 protein: CASSPRDRPSNQPQHF
J gene: TRBJ2-5; clone size: many; V gene: TRBV7-6; D gene: NA; CDR3 DNA: TGTGCCAGCAGCTTAGCCCTCGGGGACCCCCAGTACTTC; CDR3 protein: CASSLALGDPQYF
J gene: TRBJ1-1; clone size: many; V gene: TRBV28; D gene: TRBD1; CDR3 DNA: TGTGCCAGCAGTCCAAGGACAGGGGGCGGGAGAGAAGCTTTCTTT; CDR3 protein: CASSPRTGGGREAFF
J gene: TRBJ2-3; clone size: NA; V gene: TRBV3-1; D gene: NA; CDR3 DNA: TGTGCCAGCCGCCAAGTCCGTGGTACGCAGTATTTT; CDR3 protein: CASRQVRGTQYF
J gene: TRBJ2-3; clone size: many; V gene: TRBV4-2; D gene: NA; CDR3 DNA: TGTGCCAGCAGCCCCTACTGGCGGGGCGGCACAGATACGCAGTATTTT; CDR3 protein: CASSPYWRGGTDTQYF
J gene: TRBJ2-7; clone size: many; V gene: TRBV7-2; D gene: TRBD2; CDR3 DNA: TGTGCCAGCAGCTTAGTACTAGCGGGTGAGCAGTACTTC; CDR3 protein: CASSLVLAGEQYF
J gene: TRBJ1-1; clone size: NA; V gene: TRBV6-4; D gene: NA; CDR3 DNA: TGTGCCAGCAGTGACTCGGACAACACTGAAGCTTTCTTT; CDR3 protein: CASSDSDNTEAFF
J gene: TRBJ2-1; clone size: many; V gene: TRBV10-3; D gene: TRBD2; CDR3 DNA: TGTGCCATCAGTGAGGGGACTAGCGGGAGGGATGAGCAGTTCTTC; CDR3 protein: CAISEGTSGRDEQFF